The rows below give T cell receptor beta chains drawn from one sample of a study of CD8 T cells in ankylosing spondylitis. MiXCR was run by TCRdb on the 5' RACE reads, yielding one entry per CDR3 protein. The sample carries some 250,000 distinct CDR3 sequences, about 24% recorded once. The sample consisted of blood, either unsorted or a sorted T cell fraction (not recorded which). These TCRs come from a male donor with ankylosing spondylitis or in good health (not recorded which). Each CDR3 is given with its conserved first and last residue. Fields, in order: clone size, J gene, V gene, D gene, CDR3 protein, CDR3 DNA. The D gene is left open where the match is weak. Part of the rows lack a size; the others show once, few, many or a class for expanded clones.

many,TRBJ2-5,TRBV24-1,TRBD1,CATSAKPGQYQETQYF,TGTGCCACCAGTGCTAAACCGGGACAGTACCAAGAGACCCAGTACTTC
many,TRBJ2-3,TRBV4-1,.,CASSQIGGVDTQYF,TGCGCCAGCAGCCAAATCGGGGGAGTGGATACGCAGTATTTT
many,TRBJ2-7,TRBV10-1,.,CASSPSLGSGNEQYF,TGCGCCAGCAGCCCGTCGCTAGGGTCGGGGAACGAGCAGTACTTC
many,TRBJ1-1,TRBV20-1,TRBD1,CSAREKGQGGNTEAFF,TGCAGTGCTAGAGAAAAGGGACAGGGCGGTAACACTGAAGCTTTCTTT
many,TRBJ2-7,TRBV20-1,.,CSARRRVTYEQYF,TGCAGTGCCCGCCGGAGGGTGACCTACGAGCAGTACTTC
many,TRBJ2-1,TRBV20-1,.,CSATRDQFYNEQFF,TGCAGTGCTACCCGGGACCAATTCTACAATGAGCAGTTCTTC
few,TRBJ2-2,TRBV20-1,TRBD2,CSATGTSDAGELFF,TGCAGTGCGACCGGGACTAGCGACGCCGGGGAGCTGTTTTTT
many,TRBJ2-7,TRBV20-1,.,CSAGGEQYF,TGCAGTGCCGGCGGCGAGCAGTACTTC
few,TRBJ2-6,TRBV20-1,.,CSARVSTGTGANVLTF,TGCAGTGCTAGGGTATCGACTGGTACTGGGGCCAACGTCCTGACTTTC
.,TRBJ2-7,TRBV12-3/TRBV12-4,.,CASTPGGWVYEQYF,TGTGCCAGCACCCCCGGGGGTTGGGTCTACGAGCAGTACTTC
many,TRBJ2-1,TRBV12-3/TRBV12-4,TRBD1,CASSSGTGGGNEQFF,TGTGCCAGCAGCTCTGGGACAGGGGGGGGTAATGAGCAGTTCTTC
few,TRBJ2-1,TRBV18,.,CASSPILASGDNEQFF,TGTGCCAGCTCACCTATTTTGGCGAGCGGTGACAATGAGCAGTTCTTC
.,TRBJ2-5,TRBV20-1,.,CSARRGGVNQETQYF,TGCAGTGCTAGGAGGGGGGGCGTGAACCAAGAGACCCAGTACTTC
few,TRBJ2-2,TRBV30,.,CAWKRSRTNTGELFF,TGTGCCTGGAAGAGGTCGCGAACGAACACCGGGGAGCTGTTTTTT
many,TRBJ2-1,TRBV11-2,.,CASSLNRGEQFF,TGTGCCAGCAGCTTAAATCGAGGTGAGCAGTTCTTC
.,TRBJ2-2,TRBV25-1,.,CASSPGLTGELFF,TGTGCCAGCAGCCCCGGACTCACCGGGGAGCTGTTTTTT
many,TRBJ2-5,TRBV20-1,TRBD2,CSARDPLAANQETQYF,TGCAGTGCTAGAGATCCCCTAGCGGCCAACCAAGAGACCCAGTACTTC
.,TRBJ2-1,TRBV12-3/TRBV12-4,.,CASRVFDEQFF,TGTGCCAGCAGGGTATTTGATGAGCAGTTCTTC
.,TRBJ2-7,TRBV4-1,TRBD2,CASSRRLAAVDEQYF,TGCGCCAGCAGCCGCCGACTAGCCGCAGTCGACGAGCAGTACTTC
many,TRBJ2-3,TRBV12-3/TRBV12-4,TRBD2,CASTSSSGGDTQYF,TGTGCCAGCACCTCAAGCTCGGGGGGTGATACGCAGTATTTT
many,TRBJ1-2,TRBV6-1,.,CASSTQVANYGYTF,TGTGCCAGCAGTACCCAGGTAGCTAACTATGGCTACACCTTC
few,TRBJ2-1,TRBV29-1,TRBD1,CSAPGWDRADNEQFF,TGCAGCGCCCCGGGGTGGGACAGGGCAGATAATGAGCAGTTCTTC
many,TRBJ2-5,TRBV20-1,.,CSAEDAGGNQETQYF,TGCAGTGCCGAAGACGCGGGCGGGAACCAAGAGACCCAGTACTTC
few,TRBJ1-2,TRBV24-1,.,CATSDLFRNYGYTF,TGTGCCACCAGTGATTTGTTCAGAAACTATGGCTACACCTTC
many,TRBJ1-2,TRBV5-6,.,CASSYPSYAEGYTF,TGTGCCAGCAGCTACCCGTCCTATGCAGAGGGCTACACCTTC
many,TRBJ2-1,TRBV12-3/TRBV12-4,.,CASTISGDNEQFF,TGTGCCAGCACCATCTCCGGGGACAATGAGCAGTTCTTC
.,TRBJ2-1,TRBV12-3/TRBV12-4,TRBD1,CASRQGQGTYNEQFF,TGTGCCAGCAGGCAAGGACAGGGCACCTACAATGAGCAGTTCTTC
few,TRBJ2-6,TRBV29-1,.,CSVLGAPSGANVLTF,TGCAGCGTTTTGGGGGCTCCCTCTGGGGCCAACGTCCTGACTTTC
many,TRBJ2-3,TRBV2,.,CASTPGGADTQYF,TGTGCCAGCACTCCTGGGGGCGCAGATACGCAGTATTTT
.,TRBJ2-3,TRBV18,.,CASSPRVDTQYF,TGTGCCAGCTCACCACGGGTAGATACGCAGTATTTT
.,TRBJ2-1,TRBV20-1,.,CSARVTRRSYNEQFF,TGCAGTGCTAGAGTAACCAGGCGTAGCTACAATGAGCAGTTCTTC